This T cell receptor (beta chain) was profiled in a study of identical twins. This CDR3 comprises 13 residues. The germline gives CDR1 SGHVS, CDR2 FNYEAQ. V lost 4 bases to trimming and J lost 2 bases, with 9 bases between them. Study conclusions and caveats: There were fewer insertions in abundant cord blood beta clonotypes, but memory repertoires showed no such pattern. In zero-insertion analyses, partial confounding could arise from invariant MAIT and iNKT cells. Researchers reported weaker excess twin sharing in beta out-of-frame sequences.

A universal primer site arose from template switching, and cDNA bore unique molecular identifiers. Each CDR3 protein gets one entry after TCRdb re-called the 5' RACE reads with MiXCR. The sample consists of roughly 250,000 distinct CDR3 sequences, approximately 7.8% of them appearing once. On this clonotype: What it binds is unknown.

This sample also appeared in a second study, on yellow fever vaccine responses in identical twins.

The specimen was CD8+ T cells sorted from blood. The rearrangement joins TRBV7-6 to TRBJ2-7, with D unresolved. The receptor was derived from a young woman in good health. CDR3 DNA sequence: TGTGCCAGCAGCTCCTCGCCTACCTACGAGCAGTACTTC. Protein: CASSSSPTYEQYF.